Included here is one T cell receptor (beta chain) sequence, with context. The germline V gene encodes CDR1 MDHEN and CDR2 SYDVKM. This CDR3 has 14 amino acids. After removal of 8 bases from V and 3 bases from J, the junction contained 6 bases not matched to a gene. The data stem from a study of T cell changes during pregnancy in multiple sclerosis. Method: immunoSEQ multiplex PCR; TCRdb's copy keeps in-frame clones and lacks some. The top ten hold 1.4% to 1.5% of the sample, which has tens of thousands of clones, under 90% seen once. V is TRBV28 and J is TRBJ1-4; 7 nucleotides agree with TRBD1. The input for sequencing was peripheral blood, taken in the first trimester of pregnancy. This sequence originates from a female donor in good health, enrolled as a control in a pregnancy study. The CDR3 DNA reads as TGTGCCAGCGGACAGGAAAATCCTAATGAAAAACTGTTTTTT. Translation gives CASGQENPNEKLFF.